This T cell receptor beta chain stems from a study of blood T cell repertoires in COVID-19 (dated by TCRdb to about 2020). About the investigation overall: Collaborator samples came from the United States, Italy and Spain and covered acute and convalescent phases of COVID-19. The prospective study material was composed of cDNA or gDNA derived from T cells, B-cell-depleted T cells, or PBMCs. Deeply sampled blood TCRbeta repertoires from subjects exposed to, actively infected with, or recovered from COVID-19 were included in the dataset. The repertoires were released in a freely available public database intended as a resource for research on the immune response to SARS-CoV-2. Samples came from the ongoing ImmuneRACE study (first 160 participants) plus 1,254 subjects from 6 global collaborators. The sample metadata nearly always contained a de-identified subject ID, COVID-19 status, age in years and sex. HLA class I and class II types, where available, came from metadata supplied by the sample provider rather than from assay-based typing. Study-wide findings and limitations: How much clinical and demographic metadata was included differed by source and by participant, and the metadata was provided uncurated.

The sample holds many counts of this clone. It has no known antigen specificity. There are no base qualities to consult, and no much larger clone falls within one base. Participants in the prospective study were enrolled through a virtual design, were aged about 18 to 89 years, and lived in about two dozen United States geographic areas. To assign participants to cohorts, the prospective study relied on clinical history that participants themselves reported in a screening survey and a study questionnaire. ImmuneRACE Cohort 3 recovered participants were defined by two consecutive negative NP/OP PCR tests, healthcare professional clearance, or symptom resolution. In the prospective study, whole blood, serum and a nasopharyngeal or oropharyngeal swab were collected from each participant by mobile phlebotomists. Participants in the prospective study had the option to provide additional blood draws and questionnaires over a roughly two-month period. Before DNA extraction, prospective study blood samples were shipped either frozen or at room temperature.

The CDR3, cysteine through phenylalanine, is 13 amino acids long. The sequence is cut down to CDR3 DNA, 39 bases in frame from base 1. The germline V gene gives CDR1 as MNHEY and CDR2 as SVGEGT. V is reduced by 6 bases and J by 10 bases, leaving a spacing of 13 bases between them. TCRbeta CDR3 regions were amplified from genomic DNA by means of the immunoSEQ Assay, a bias-controlled multiplex PCR. The authors' pipeline ran thus. The number of nucleated cells in each sample was estimated from the amplification of reference gene primers within the assay. Sequence reads were collapsed and filtered to measure the absolute abundance of every unique TCRbeta CDR3 rearrangement. Productive Simpson clonality was computed per sample as the square root of Simpson's diversity index over productive rearrangements. The table was pulled from immuneACCESS by TCRdb, which kept in-frame rearrangements only. Such tables lose some clones; where checked, under half of the loss comes from unresolved V genes, and the rest has no known cause. V and J calls and clone size are those listed in that table; D and trimming were worked out from the DNA. The sample table holds 200,000 or so clones, of which about 85% were seen once. The leading ten clones occupy 10% to 14% of the sample.

Sequencing input: PBMCs or T cells enriched from blood (not recorded which). This receptor was obtained from a man under 40 who had recovered from COVID-19. Here the chain combines TRBV6-2 or TRBV6-3 and TRBJ1-6; the D gene is possibly TRBD1, with 6 bases matching. The DNA is as follows: TGTGCCAGCAGCCACCGGGACATATCACCCCTCCACTTT. Translation gives CASSHRDISPLHF.